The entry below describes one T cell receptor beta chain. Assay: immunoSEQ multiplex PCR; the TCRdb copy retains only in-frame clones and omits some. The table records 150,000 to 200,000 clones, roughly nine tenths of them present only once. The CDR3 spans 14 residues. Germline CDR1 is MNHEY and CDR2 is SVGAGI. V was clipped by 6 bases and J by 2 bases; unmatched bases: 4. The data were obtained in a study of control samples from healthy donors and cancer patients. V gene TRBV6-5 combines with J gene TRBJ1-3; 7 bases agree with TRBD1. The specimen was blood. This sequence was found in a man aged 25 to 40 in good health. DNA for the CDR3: TGTGCCAGCAGAGGGGGCCGCCCTGGAAACACCATATATTTT. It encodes CASRGGRPGNTIYF.